Listed below are T cell receptor beta chains from one sample, sequenced in a study of blood T cells in healthy people across ages. From the 5' RACE reads, TCRdb called clonotypes with MiXCR, one entry per CDR3 protein. Among about 1.8 million distinct CDR3 sequences listed, just under 50% were seen once. Sequenced: blood. The origin of the receptors is a woman in her forties in good health. The CDR3 runs from the conserved cysteine through the conserved F or W. Each record gives: J gene, V gene, clone size, D gene, CDR3 DNA, CDR3 protein. A D gene is named only where the DNA matches it firmly. Some rows mark clone size as missing; the rest say once, few, many or name a class of expanded clone.

J: TRBJ2-1; V: TRBV5-6; size: -; D: -; DNA: TGTGCCAGCAGTATAGAACTTCACTACAATGAGCAGTTCTTC; CDR3: CASSIELHYNEQFF
J: TRBJ1-2; V: TRBV9; size: -; D: -; DNA: TGTGCCAGCAGCGTAGCGTCGGACAGAGCCAACTATGGCTACACCTTC; CDR3: CASSVASDRANYGYTF
J: TRBJ2-5; V: TRBV12-3/TRBV12-4; size: -; D: -; DNA: TGTGCCAGCAGTTTAAGCAACAGGGACCAAGAGACCCAGTACTTC; CDR3: CASSLSNRDQETQYF
J: TRBJ1-2; V: TRBV27; size: -; D: -; DNA: TGTGCCAGCAGTTCCGTGACCACTAACTATGGCTACACCTTC; CDR3: CASSSVTTNYGYTF
J: TRBJ2-3; V: TRBV29-1; size: -; D: -; DNA: TGCAGCGTTGAGGGGAAGGGACCGACAGATACGCAGTATTTT; CDR3: CSVEGKGPTDTQYF
J: TRBJ1-4; V: TRBV9; size: few; D: -; DNA: TGTGCCAGCAGCGTAGCTGGGGCGGTTGGTGAAAAACTGTTTTTT; CDR3: CASSVAGAVGEKLFF
J: TRBJ1-5; V: TRBV5-6; size: -; D: -; DNA: TGTGCCAGCAGCTTGCCAGGGTCGGATCAGCCCCAGCATTTT; CDR3: CASSLPGSDQPQHF
J: TRBJ2-1; V: TRBV4-1; size: -; D: -; DNA: TGCGCCAGCAGCCAGCGTGTGGGTGGCTACAATGAGCAGTTCTTC; CDR3: CASSQRVGGYNEQFF
J: TRBJ2-3; V: TRBV7-2; size: -; D: TRBD1; DNA: TGTGCCAGCAGCCGTTTTTGGGCCCCAGGGGGCGGCACAGATACGCAGTATTTT; CDR3: CASSRFWAPGGGTDTQYF
J: TRBJ1-4; V: TRBV13; size: few; D: -; DNA: TGTGCCAGCAGCGAAAGATGGGGGAAACTGTTTTTT; CDR3: CASSERWGKLFF
J: TRBJ1-2; V: TRBV5-1; size: -; D: -; DNA: TGCGCCAGCAGCTTGGACAGCGCAGAGTCATTCAAGGACTGTGGCTACACCTTC; CDR3: CASSLDSAESFKDCGYTF
J: TRBJ1-5; V: TRBV5-5; size: -; D: -; DNA: TGTGCCAGCAGCTTGGAGGGTATACGCAATCAGCCCCAGCATTTT; CDR3: CASSLEGIRNQPQHF
J: TRBJ2-3; V: TRBV7-6; size: -; D: -; DNA: TGTGCCAGCAGCTTAGCCCCGGGGGGCCTACTCACAGATACGCAGTATTTT; CDR3: CASSLAPGGLLTDTQYF
J: TRBJ2-7; V: TRBV4-2; size: -; D: TRBD2; DNA: TGTGCCAGCAGCCAAGAGCGATCTAGCGGGGGGTCCGCCTACGAGCAGTACTTC; CDR3: CASSQERSSGGSAYEQYF
J: TRBJ2-1; V: TRBV4-3; size: -; D: TRBD2; DNA: TGCGCCAGCAGCCAAGACCCAGCGGGGGGGATCCACAATGAGCAGTTCTTC; CDR3: CASSQDPAGGIHNEQFF
J: TRBJ2-4; V: TRBV7-2; size: few; D: TRBD2; DNA: TGTGCCAGCACCTTGAGGGAGGGAAGGGACATTCAGTACTTC; CDR3: CASTLREGRDIQYF
J: TRBJ2-5; V: TRBV14; size: -; D: -; DNA: TGTGCCAGCACCCCAGGGCCTAGGGAGACCCAGTACTTC; CDR3: CASTPGPRETQYF
J: TRBJ2-7; V: TRBV4-1; size: few; D: -; DNA: TGCGCCAGCAGCCAAGGAAGTTTACAGGGCTACGAGCAGTACTTC; CDR3: CASSQGSLQGYEQYF
J: TRBJ1-1; V: TRBV6-2/TRBV6-3; size: -; D: -; DNA: TGTGCCAGCAGGGCGGACGGACTGTCTGAAGCTTTCTTT; CDR3: CASRADGLSEAFF
J: TRBJ1-2; V: TRBV9; size: -; D: TRBD1; DNA: TGTGCCAGCAGCTTGACCGGGACAGGGGGCGCGAGAGATGGCTACACCTTC; CDR3: CASSLTGTGGARDGYTF
J: TRBJ1-5; V: TRBV20-1; size: -; D: -; DNA: TGCAGCGCCAGGGACAACAATCAGCCCCAGCATTTT; CDR3: CSARDNNQPQHF
J: TRBJ2-3; V: TRBV29-1; size: few; D: -; DNA: TGCAGCGTTGTTCGGGGGTCAGATACGCAGTATTTT; CDR3: CSVVRGSDTQYF
J: TRBJ1-1; V: TRBV24-1; size: -; D: -; DNA: TGTGCCACCAGTGACACTACAGGGAACACTGAAGCTTTCTTT; CDR3: CATSDTTGNTEAFF
J: TRBJ2-1; V: TRBV6-5; size: once; D: TRBD1; DNA: TGTGCCAGCACCGAGACAGGGACGAATGAGCAGTTCTTC; CDR3: CASTETGTNEQFF
J: TRBJ2-1; V: TRBV28; size: -; D: TRBD2; DNA: TGTGCCAGCCGGACTAGCGGGGGGCTATCTGAGCAGTTCTTC; CDR3: CASRTSGGLSEQFF
J: TRBJ1-1; V: TRBV10-3; size: -; D: -; DNA: TGTGCCATCACCCTAGACGGGCACACTGAAGCTTTCTTT; CDR3: CAITLDGHTEAFF
J: TRBJ1-2; V: TRBV20-1; size: -; D: -; DNA: TGCAGTGCCGTCTCTTTGTATGGCTACACCTTC; CDR3: CSAVSLYGYTF
J: TRBJ1-5; V: TRBV28; size: -; D: TRBD1; DNA: TGTGCCAGCACCACGAGACAGGGGAATCAGCCCCAGCATTTT; CDR3: CASTTRQGNQPQHF
J: TRBJ2-4; V: TRBV7-9; size: few; D: -; DNA: TGTGCCAGCAGCTGGGCAGCCCTGACTTCGGGCAAAAACATTCAGTACTTC; CDR3: CASSWAALTSGKNIQYF
J: TRBJ2-5; V: TRBV7-9; size: few; D: -; DNA: TGTGCCAGCAGCTTTTTCCACCTACAAGAGACCCAGTACTTC; CDR3: CASSFFHLQETQYF
J: TRBJ2-5; V: TRBV5-1; size: few; D: TRBD2; DNA: TGCGCCAGCAGCTTGACATCGACTAGCGCTGGTGAGACCCAGTACTTC; CDR3: CASSLTSTSAGETQYF
J: TRBJ2-7; V: TRBV7-2; size: few; D: TRBD2; DNA: TGTGCCAGCAGCCCCGAGGGGACTAGCGGGGCGTACGAGCAGTACTTC; CDR3: CASSPEGTSGAYEQYF
J: TRBJ2-7; V: TRBV7-9; size: -; D: -; DNA: TGTGCCAGCAGCTCCTCAGGGCCCCAGGAGCAGTACTTC; CDR3: CASSSSGPQEQYF
J: TRBJ2-7; V: TRBV28; size: few; D: -; DNA: TGTGCCAGCAGTTCCCACGGGAGTCTGTACGAGCAGTACTTC; CDR3: CASSSHGSLYEQYF
J: TRBJ2-7; V: TRBV14; size: -; D: -; DNA: TGTGCCAGCAGCCAAGATACCGGACAGCGCTCCTACAATGAGCAGTACTTC; CDR3: CASSQDTGQRSYNEQYF
J: TRBJ1-5; V: TRBV7-9; size: -; D: TRBD1; DNA: TGTGCCAGCAGCTCGGGGGACAGGGCGCAGCCCCAGCATTTT; CDR3: CASSSGDRAQPQHF
J: TRBJ2-7; V: TRBV4-2; size: -; D: -; DNA: TGTGCCAGCAGCCAAGATGCGGCCTACGAGCAGTACTTC; CDR3: CASSQDAAYEQYF
J: TRBJ2-7; V: TRBV20-1; size: many; D: TRBD2; DNA: TGCAGTGCCCAAGCGGGGGACTCCTACGAGCAGTACTTC; CDR3: CSAQAGDSYEQYF
J: TRBJ2-3; V: TRBV15; size: -; D: -; DNA: TGTGCCACCAGCAGAGAGGGGTTTGGGGGAGATACGCAGTATTTT; CDR3: CATSREGFGGDTQYF
J: TRBJ2-5; V: TRBV20-1; size: -; D: -; DNA: TGCAGTGCCAAAAGGAGTCAAGAGACCCAGTACTTC; CDR3: CSAKRSQETQYF
J: TRBJ1-2; V: TRBV29-1; size: -; D: -; DNA: TGCAGCGTTGAAGATGACTCTCACTTGGTATACTATGGCTACACCTTC; CDR3: CSVEDDSHLVYYGYTF
J: TRBJ2-7; V: TRBV20-1; size: -; D: -; DNA: TGCAGTGCTAGAGATCCCGACGAGCAGTACTTC; CDR3: CSARDPDEQYF
J: TRBJ2-1; V: TRBV12-3/TRBV12-4; size: -; D: -; DNA: TGTGCCAGCAGGGTTGAGAGCTCCTACAATGAGCAGTTCTTC; CDR3: CASRVESSYNEQFF
J: TRBJ1-2; V: TRBV4-3; size: few; D: TRBD1; DNA: TGCGCCAGCAGCCAGGGGGGGACAGCCGTGGATGGCTACACCTTC; CDR3: CASSQGGTAVDGYTF
J: TRBJ1-6; V: TRBV6-5; size: -; D: -; DNA: TGTGCCAGCAGTTACTCGACTGTCGGAGGGAGCTCCTATAATTCACCCCTCCACTTT; CDR3: CASSYSTVGGSSYNSPLHF
J: TRBJ2-3; V: TRBV5-1; size: few; D: TRBD2; DNA: TGCGCCAGCAGGCGGGAGACAGATACGCAGTATTTT; CDR3: CASRRETDTQYF
J: TRBJ2-7; V: TRBV3-1; size: -; D: -; DNA: TGTGCCAGCAGCCACGGACAGAGCAAGTACTTC; CDR3: CASSHGQSKYF
J: TRBJ2-1; V: TRBV5-1; size: many; D: -; DNA: TGTGCCAGCAGCTTAGACGGCAGCTCCTACAATGAGCAGTTCTTC; CDR3: CASSLDGSSYNEQFF
J: TRBJ2-7; V: TRBV7-2; size: -; D: -; DNA: TGTGCCAGCAGCTCGAATTCCCTCTACGAGCAGTACTTC; CDR3: CASSSNSLYEQYF
J: TRBJ2-5; V: TRBV11-2; size: -; D: -; DNA: TGTGCCAGCAGCTTCACGGGAGAGCCGGGGGAGACCCAGTACTTC; CDR3: CASSFTGEPGETQYF
J: TRBJ2-3; V: TRBV6-5; size: few; D: -; DNA: TGTGCCAGCAGACAACAGAGACCAGATACGCAGTATTTT; CDR3: CASRQQRPDTQYF
J: TRBJ2-1; V: TRBV6-1; size: -; D: -; DNA: TGTGCCAGCAGTGAGGTCCGGGGGTGGATCAATGAGCAGTTCTTC; CDR3: CASSEVRGWINEQFF
J: TRBJ2-1; V: TRBV19; size: -; D: TRBD2; DNA: TGTGCCAGTAGTATTTCGGGGGGGCTGAATGAGCAGTTCTTC; CDR3: CASSISGGLNEQFF
J: TRBJ2-1; V: TRBV15; size: few; D: TRBD1; DNA: TGTGCCACCAGCAGAGGGGACAGGGGGCTTAATGAGCAGTTCTTC; CDR3: CATSRGDRGLNEQFF
J: TRBJ1-4; V: TRBV4-1; size: -; D: TRBD1; DNA: TGCGCCAGCAGCCAACGGACAGGCCGCGGCGAAAAACTGTTTTTT; CDR3: CASSQRTGRGEKLFF
J: TRBJ2-4; V: TRBV5-1; size: few; D: -; DNA: TGCGCCAGCAGCTTGTGGCCGGGACCCCAGTACTTC; CDR3: CASSLWPGPQYF
J: TRBJ2-3; V: TRBV9; size: few; D: TRBD1; DNA: TGTGCCAGCAGCGTGGCAGGGGGTTCAGATACGCAGTATTTT; CDR3: CASSVAGGSDTQYF